Below are 17 T cell receptor beta chains sequenced from a single sample in a study of CD8 T cells in ankylosing spondylitis. TCRdb redid the calling of the 5' RACE reads with MiXCR, one entry per CDR3 protein. Of about 130,000 distinct CDR3 sequences in the sample, around 7.9% were seen once. Sequencing was done on a sample of blood, either unsorted or a sorted T cell fraction (not recorded which). These receptors were collected from a female donor with ankylosing spondylitis or in good health (not recorded which).

This clonotype was counted at least ten times. The genes are TRBV20-1 and TRBJ2-7; unclear D gene. The CDR3 length is 12 residues. Germline values: CDR1 DFQATT, CDR2 SNEGSKA (reference sequence). V was clipped by 3 bases and J by 5 bases, with 11 bases between them. The CDR3 DNA is TGCAGTGCTAGTCATTACAAGGACGAGCAGTACTTC. As protein: CSASHYKDEQYF.

This clonotype was seen at least ten times. V gene TRBV4-3 combines with J gene TRBJ2-1; 8 nucleotides align to TRBD2. Germline V CDR1 and CDR2: LGHNA, YSLEER. The CDR3 loop spans 15 amino acids. The ends lost 2 bases at V and 4 bases at J; junction bases unmatched: 4. The CDR3 spells CASSQRTSSYNEQFF. CDR3 DNA sequence: TGCGCCAGCAGCCAAAGGACTAGCAGTTACAATGAGCAGTTCTTC.

The chain recombines TRBV5-1 with TRBJ2-1, with TRBD2 matching 9 bases. Germline V gene sequence: CDR1 SGHRS, CDR2 YFSETQ. The J segment lost 0 bases and the V segment lost 4 bases, leaving 5 bases of the junction unmatched. This CDR3 is built from 16 residues. CDR3 nucleotides: TGCGCCAGCAGCGGCGGGGGGGCAAGCTCCTACAATGAGCAGTTCTTC. Protein product: CASSGGGASSYNEQFF. The full variable domain, in which reference TRBV5-1 and TRBJ2-1 provide the parts outside the CDR3, is KAGVTQTPRYLIKTRGQQVTLSCSPISGHRSVSWYQQTPGQGLQFLFEYFSETQRNKGNFPGRFSGRQFSNSRSEMNVSTLELGDSALYLCASSGGGASSYNEQFFGPGTRLTVL.

This clonotype was observed many times. The gene calls are TRBV12-3 or TRBV12-4 and TRBJ2-1; 8 nucleotides align to TRBD1. CDR3 length equals 15 residues. V dropped 7 bases and J dropped 5; count of bases not matched to a gene: 10. The CDR3 nucleotides are TGTGCCAGCACCATCGGGCAGGGGGCCCACAATGAGCAGTTCTTC. Its translation: CASTIGQGAHNEQFF.

This clonotype was observed many times. CDR3 residues: CASSLMAAGGGVTEAFF. The CDR3 DNA is TGCGCCAGCAGCTTGATGGCGGCAGGGGGCGGTGTCACTGAAGCTTTCTTT. This chain connects TRBV5-1 to TRBJ1-1, with TRBD1 identical over 8 bases. Germline CDR1 is SGHRS and CDR2 is YFSETQ. Trimming removed 1 base from V and 4 bases from J; junction bases left unmatched: 12. The CDR3 extends over 17 amino acids.

This clonotype was observed many times. The J gene is TRBJ2-1, the V gene TRBV1; the DNA was not used to check the table's D call, TRBD2. TRBV1 corresponds to a pseudogene. This CDR3 has 16 residues. In nucleotides, the CDR3 is TGCACCAGCAGCCACGCGGGAAAGAAGCGTTACAATGAGCAGTTCTTC. Translation gives CTSSHAGKKRYNEQFF.

Ten or more counts support this clonotype. This chain links TRBV6-1 with TRBJ1-2; D remains ambiguous. Germline V gene lookup returns CDR1 MNHNS and CDR2 SASEGT. CDR3 length equals 13 residues. V gave up 8 bases and J gave up 6 bases, with 16 bases separating them. CDR3 in amino acids: CASRPSGRDGYTF. In DNA form, the CDR3 reads TGTGCCAGCCGGCCGAGCGGTAGGGATGGCTACACCTTC.

The sample holds many counts of this clonotype. The chain recombines TRBV12-3 or TRBV12-4 with TRBJ1-1; tentative D call: TRBD1 (6 bases). This CDR3 region has 13 residues. The V and J ends lost 5 bases and 3 bases respectively, with 10 bases between them. CDR3 residues: CASSVQGYTEAFF. CDR3 in DNA: TGTGCCAGCAGTGTACAGGGCTACACTGAAGCTTTCTTT.

This clonotype occurred many times. This chain links TRBV5-1 with TRBJ1-1; TRBD1 agrees at 7 bases. Germline CDR1 and CDR2: SGHRS and YFSETQ. The CDR3 length is 13 residues. V gave up 4 bases and J gave up 3 bases; unmatched junction bases: 3. The CDR3 DNA sequence: TGCGCCAGCAGCCCTACAGGGGACACTGAAGCTTTCTTT. Translating gives CASSPTGDTEAFF.

A few counts support this clonotype. The chain couples TRBV5-1 to TRBJ1-2, with D perhaps matching TRBD1 (5 bases). The CDR3 is 14 residues long. Germline V CDR1 and CDR2: SGHRS, YFSETQ. Trimming took 3 bases from V and 4 from J, leaving 13 bases between them. CDR3 amino acids: CASSSRDGGYGYTF. The DNA for the CDR3 is TGCGCCAGCAGCTCCCGGGACGGGGGCTATGGCTACACCTTC.

This clonotype was detected many times. V usage is TRBV7-9 and J usage is TRBJ2-7; D may match TRBD1 or TRBD2 (5 bases each). V lost 1 base and J 2 bases, leaving 15 bases between the germline ends. The CDR3 runs to 16 residues. CDR1 and CDR2 from the germline V gene are SEHNR and FQNEAQ (reference sequence). The DNA of the CDR3 is TGTGCCAGCAGCTTAGTTAAGGGACCTCCAACCTACGAGCAGTACTTC. Amino acid sequence: CASSLVKGPPTYEQYF.

In its sample, this clonotype was seen many times. V and J are TRBV18 and TRBJ2-2; the D is unclear. The CDR3 is made up of 13 amino acids. V was shortened by 0 bases and J by 6 bases, with 5 bases between the two germline ends. The V gene's germline CDR1 is KGHSH and CDR2 LQKENI. The chain's CDR3 is CASSPPSAGELFF. The CDR3 nucleotides read TGTGCCAGCTCACCACCGTCGGCCGGGGAGCTGTTTTTT.

This clonotype showed up many times. V gene TRBV18 combines with J gene TRBJ2-1, with 7 bases that match TRBD2. J lost 9 bases, V lost 2 bases, and 1 base had no gene match. The CDR3 has 12 residues. Per germline, CDR1 KGHSH and CDR2 LQKENI. The CDR3 region has the DNA TGTGCCAGCTCACCAGAGCGGGGTGAGCAGTTCTTC. Protein product: CASSPERGEQFF. Based on the CDR3 plus reference TRBV18 and TRBJ2-1, the full variable domain is NAGVMQNPRHLVRRRGQEARLRCSPMKGHSHVYWYRQLPEEGLKFMVYLQKENIIDESGMPKERFSAEFPKEGPSILRIQQVVRGDSAAYFCASSPERGEQFFGPGTRLTVL.

There are many counts of this clonotype. The J gene is TRBJ2-3, the V gene TRBV6-1; possible D gene TRBD2, 5 bases. Germline V gene data show CDR1 as MNHNS and CDR2 as SASEGT. Deletions cut 2 bases from V and 2 bases from J, with 11 bases between. The CDR3 loop spans 15 amino acids. DNA of the CDR3: TGTGCCAGCAGTGAAAGGGAGACTAACACAGATACGCAGTATTTT. This encodes CASSERETNTDTQYF.

Many counts were recorded for this clonotype. J is TRBJ2-3 and V is TRBV5-1; D may match TRBD1 or TRBD2 (5 bases each). Between the trimmed V and J ends, which lost 4 bases and 0 bases, there was a span of 9 bases. Germline V gene sequence: CDR1 SGHRS, CDR2 YFSETQ. This CDR3 spans 14 amino acids. In DNA, the CDR3 is TGCGCCAGCAGCACGGGACCCAGCACAGATACGCAGTATTTT. It encodes CASSTGPSTDTQYF.

This clonotype has at least ten counts. The chain employs TRBV3-1 and TRBJ1-6; TRBD1 matches at 7 bases. The CDR3 runs 15 residues. Germline loops: CDR1 LGHDT, CDR2 YNNKEL (reference sequence). The ends lost 4 bases at V and 6 bases at J; junction bases unmatched: 6. The chain's CDR3 is CASSPSTGRNSPLHF. Written as DNA, the CDR3 is TGTGCCAGCAGCCCATCGACAGGGCGTAATTCACCCCTCCACTTT. Full variable domain (outside the CDR3, taken from reference TRBV3-1 and TRBJ1-6): DTAVSQTPKYLVTQMGNDKSIKCEQNLGHDTMYWYKQDSKKFLKIMFSYNNKELIINETVPNRFSPKSPDKAHLNLHINSLELGDSAVYFCASSPSTGRNSPLHFGNGTRLTVT.

This clonotype was counted ten times or more. The chain recombines TRBV7-9 with TRBJ2-3; no clear D gene. V was pared by 5 bases and J by 0 bases, with 15 bases between. In germline, CDR1 is SEHNR, CDR2 FQNEAQ (reference sequence). This CDR3 is built from 16 residues. This CDR3 reads CASSVPRAASTDTQYF. CDR3 DNA: TGTGCCAGCAGCGTCCCCCGGGCGGCCAGCACAGATACGCAGTATTTT.